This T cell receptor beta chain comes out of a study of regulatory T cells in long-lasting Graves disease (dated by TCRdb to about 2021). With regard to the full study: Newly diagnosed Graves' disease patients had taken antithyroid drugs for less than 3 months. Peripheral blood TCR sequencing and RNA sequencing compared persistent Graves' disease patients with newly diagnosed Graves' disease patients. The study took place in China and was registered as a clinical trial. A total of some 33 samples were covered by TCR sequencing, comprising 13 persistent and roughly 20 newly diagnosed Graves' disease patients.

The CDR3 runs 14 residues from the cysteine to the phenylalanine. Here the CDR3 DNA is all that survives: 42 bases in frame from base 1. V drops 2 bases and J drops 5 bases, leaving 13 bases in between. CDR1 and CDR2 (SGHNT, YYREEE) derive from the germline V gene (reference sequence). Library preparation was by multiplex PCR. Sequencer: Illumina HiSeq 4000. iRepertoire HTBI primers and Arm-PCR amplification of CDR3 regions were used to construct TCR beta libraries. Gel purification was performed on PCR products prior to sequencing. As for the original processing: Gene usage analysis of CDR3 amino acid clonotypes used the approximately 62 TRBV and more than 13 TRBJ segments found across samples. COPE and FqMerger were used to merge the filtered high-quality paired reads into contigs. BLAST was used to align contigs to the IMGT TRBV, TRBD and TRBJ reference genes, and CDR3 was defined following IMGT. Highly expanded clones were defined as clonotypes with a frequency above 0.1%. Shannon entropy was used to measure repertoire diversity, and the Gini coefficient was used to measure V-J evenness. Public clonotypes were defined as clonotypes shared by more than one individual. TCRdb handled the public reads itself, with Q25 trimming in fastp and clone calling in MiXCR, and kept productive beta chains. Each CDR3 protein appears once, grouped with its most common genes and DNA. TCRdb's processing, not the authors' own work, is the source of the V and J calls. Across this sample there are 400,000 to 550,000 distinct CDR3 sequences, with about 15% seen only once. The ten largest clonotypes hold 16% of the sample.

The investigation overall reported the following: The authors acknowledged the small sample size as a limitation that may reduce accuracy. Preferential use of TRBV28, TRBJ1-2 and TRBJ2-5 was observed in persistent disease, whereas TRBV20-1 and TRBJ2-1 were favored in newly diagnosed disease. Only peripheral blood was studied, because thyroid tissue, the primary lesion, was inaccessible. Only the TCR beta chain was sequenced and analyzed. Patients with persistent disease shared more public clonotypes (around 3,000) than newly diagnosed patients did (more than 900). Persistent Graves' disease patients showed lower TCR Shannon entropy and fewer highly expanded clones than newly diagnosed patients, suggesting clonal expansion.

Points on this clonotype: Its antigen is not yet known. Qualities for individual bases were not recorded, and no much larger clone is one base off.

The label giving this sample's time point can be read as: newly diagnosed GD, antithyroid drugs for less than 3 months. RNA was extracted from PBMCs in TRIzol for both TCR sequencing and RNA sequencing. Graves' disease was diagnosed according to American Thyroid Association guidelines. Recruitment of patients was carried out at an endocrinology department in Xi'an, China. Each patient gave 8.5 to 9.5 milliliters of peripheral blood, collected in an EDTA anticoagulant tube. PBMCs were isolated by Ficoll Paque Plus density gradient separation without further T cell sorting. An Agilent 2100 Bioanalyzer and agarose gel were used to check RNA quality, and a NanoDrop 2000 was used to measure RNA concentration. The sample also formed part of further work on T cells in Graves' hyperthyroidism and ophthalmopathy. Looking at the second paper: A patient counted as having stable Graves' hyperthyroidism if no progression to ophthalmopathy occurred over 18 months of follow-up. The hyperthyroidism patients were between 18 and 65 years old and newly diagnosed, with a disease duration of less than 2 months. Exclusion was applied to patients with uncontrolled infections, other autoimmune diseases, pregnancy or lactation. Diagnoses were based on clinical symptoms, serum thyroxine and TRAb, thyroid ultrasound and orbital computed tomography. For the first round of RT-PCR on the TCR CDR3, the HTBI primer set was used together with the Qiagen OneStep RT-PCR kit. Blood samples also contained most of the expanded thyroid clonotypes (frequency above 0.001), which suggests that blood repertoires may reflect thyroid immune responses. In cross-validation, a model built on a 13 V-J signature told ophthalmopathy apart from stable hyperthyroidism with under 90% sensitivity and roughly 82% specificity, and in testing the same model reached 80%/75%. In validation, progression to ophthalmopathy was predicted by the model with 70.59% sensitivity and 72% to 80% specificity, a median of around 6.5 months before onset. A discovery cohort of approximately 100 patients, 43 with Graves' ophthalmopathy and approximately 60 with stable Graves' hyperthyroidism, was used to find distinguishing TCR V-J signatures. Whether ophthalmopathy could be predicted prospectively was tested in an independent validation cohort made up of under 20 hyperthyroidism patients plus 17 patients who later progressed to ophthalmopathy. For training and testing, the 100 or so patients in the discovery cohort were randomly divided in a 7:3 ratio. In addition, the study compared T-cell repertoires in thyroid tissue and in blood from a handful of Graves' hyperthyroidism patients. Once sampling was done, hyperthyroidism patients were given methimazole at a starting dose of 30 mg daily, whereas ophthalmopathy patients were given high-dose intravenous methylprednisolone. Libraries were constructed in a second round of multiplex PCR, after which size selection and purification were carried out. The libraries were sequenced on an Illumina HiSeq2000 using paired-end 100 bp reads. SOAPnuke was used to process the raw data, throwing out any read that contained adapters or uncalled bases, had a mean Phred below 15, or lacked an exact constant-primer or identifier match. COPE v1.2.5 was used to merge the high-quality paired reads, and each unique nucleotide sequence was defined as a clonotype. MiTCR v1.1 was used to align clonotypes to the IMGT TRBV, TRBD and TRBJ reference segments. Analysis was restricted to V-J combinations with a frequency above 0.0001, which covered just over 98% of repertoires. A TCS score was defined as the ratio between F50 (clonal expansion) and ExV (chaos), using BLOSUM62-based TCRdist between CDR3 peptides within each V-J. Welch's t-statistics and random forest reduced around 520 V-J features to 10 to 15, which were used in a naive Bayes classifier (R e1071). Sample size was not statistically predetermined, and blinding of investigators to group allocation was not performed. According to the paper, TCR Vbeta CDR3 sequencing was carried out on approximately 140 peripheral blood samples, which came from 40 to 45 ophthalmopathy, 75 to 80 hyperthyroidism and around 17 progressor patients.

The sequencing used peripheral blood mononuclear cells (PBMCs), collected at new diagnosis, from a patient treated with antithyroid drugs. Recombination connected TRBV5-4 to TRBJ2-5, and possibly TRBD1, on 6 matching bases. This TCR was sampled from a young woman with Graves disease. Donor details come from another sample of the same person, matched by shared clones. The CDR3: CASSFREQGETQYF. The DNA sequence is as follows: TGTGCCAGCAGCTTCCGCGAGCAGGGGGAGACCCAGTACTTC.